The rows below give T cell receptor beta chains drawn from one sample of a study of lymphopenia after photon versus proton radiotherapy. Sequencing was performed with immunoSEQ multiplex PCR; in TCRdb, only in-frame clones are kept and a portion is missing. The sample records 50,000 or so clones, more than 90% being singletons. This specimen was peripheral blood, taken from a patient treated with photon-based radiotherapy. These receptors were collected from a woman aged 40 to 50 with cholangiocarcinoma. Both conserved end residues are part of each CDR3. The D gene is left open where the match is weak. A clone size is listed for some rows: how often the clone was seen (once, few, many), or a class if it is expanded.

j_call d_call clone_size v_call cdr3_aa cdr3_nt
TRBJ1-1 . . TRBV6-6 CASSLRAALEEAFF TGTGCCAGCAGTTTGAGGGCAGCACTTGAAGAAGCTTTCTTT
TRBJ2-3 . . TRBV11-2 CASSSISSDTQYF TGTGCCAGCAGCTCAATATCTAGCGATACGCAGTATTTT
TRBJ2-7 TRBD1 . TRBV19 CASSIGPGGRDEQYF TGTGCCAGTAGTATCGGTCCAGGGGGTAGGGACGAGCAGTACTTC
TRBJ2-5 . . TRBV6-6 CASSIIRAGETQYF TGTGCCAGCAGTATCATCAGGGCAGGGGAGACCCAGTACTTC
TRBJ1-5 TRBD1 . TRBV2 CASSPGGGGQPQHF TGTGCCAGCAGCCCAGGGGGCGGTGGACAGCCCCAGCATTTT
TRBJ1-2 TRBD1 . TRBV2 CASILRQGINYGYTF TGTGCCAGCATCTTACGACAGGGGATCAACTATGGCTACACCTTC
TRBJ2-7 . . TRBV28 CASSFSGIYAQYF TGTGCCAGCAGTTTCAGCGGTATCTACGCGCAGTACTTC
TRBJ1-4 . . TRBV19 CASSAAPQATNEKLFF TGTGCCAGTAGTGCTGCCCCCCAGGCAACTAATGAAAAACTGTTTTTT
TRBJ2-3 TRBD1 . TRBV7-9 CASTPGTGGDTQYF TGTGCCAGCACCCCCGGGACAGGAGGGGATACGCAGTATTTT
TRBJ2-5 TRBD1 . TRBV28 CASSLYGTGGPETQYF TGTGCCAGCAGTTTATACGGGACAGGGGGGCCGGAGACCCAGTACTTC
TRBJ1-2 . . TRBV4-2 CASSHSNRHTDYGYTF TGTGCCAGCAGCCACAGCAACAGGCATACGGACTATGGCTACACCTTC
TRBJ1-2 . . TRBV28 CASSLWAGDQDGRNYGYTF TGTGCCAGCAGTTTATGGGCGGGGGATCAAGACGGCCGGAACTATGGCTACACCTTC
TRBJ1-1 . . TRBV13 CASSYGDPALGDTEAFF TGTGCCAGCAGCTATGGTGACCCCGCCCTTGGGGACACTGAAGCTTTCTTT
TRBJ1-2 TRBD1 once TRBV7-8 CASSSLDRALYGYTF TGTGCCAGCAGCTCCCTTGACAGGGCCCTCTATGGCTACACCTTC